This TCR beta chain was retrieved from a study of T cells expressing NK-cell markers. Whole-study context: Investigators obtained TCR beta repertoires from sorted CD3+CD56+NKG2C+, CD3+CD56+NKG2C- and CD3+CD56-NKG2C+ T cells.

The CDR3 sequence is 15 residues long. Germline assignment: CDR1 MNHNS and CDR2 SASEGT. The TCR beta cDNA came from 5'RACE template switching with UMIs. TCRdb processed the 5' RACE reads again and assigns one entry to each CDR3 protein, with no DNA. The sample table includes 450,000 to 600,000 distinct CDR3 sequences. Study-wide results and caveats: In several donors, dominant clonotypes made up about 25-60.1% of CD3+CD56-NKG2C+ cells.

As to this clonotype: Antigen unknown.

The J gene is TRBJ2-1, the V gene TRBV6-1; TCRdb lists TRBD1, though no DNA is available to test this call. Material: blood T cells: a sorted CD56 or NKG2C T cell subset, CD4+ or CD8+ T cells, or bulk PBMC T cells (not recorded which). The receptor was isolated from a young man in good health. The CDR3 sequence is CASSPGQVPYNEQFF.